The T cell receptor beta chain under discussion was sequenced for a study of blood T cell repertoires in COVID-19. TCRdb's copy holds only in-frame clones and misses some; the assay was immunoSEQ multiplex PCR. This sample has about 280,000 clones, with 85% found just once. There are a few counts of this clone. Germline-derived CDR1 and CDR2 are MNHNS and SASEGT. V lost 1 base and J 6 bases, leaving 6 bases between the germline ends. This CDR3 contains 13 residues. This clonotype was sampled from a man in his forties or fifties with active or convalescent COVID-19. Material for sequencing was peripheral blood. The rearrangement links TRBV6-1 to TRBJ2-2; D is possibly TRBD2 (5 bases). This chain's CDR3 is CASSEEDSGELFF. CDR3 DNA sequence: TGTGCCAGCAGTGAAGAGGACTCCGGGGAGCTGTTTTTT.